These 29 T cell receptor beta chains were all obtained from the same sample, sequenced in a study of monozygotic twins with cystic fibrosis. TCRdb's table, derived via immunoSEQ multiplex PCR, lists solely in-frame clones and lacks some. Of 20,000 to 25,000 clones in the sample, about 97% were seen once. Source material: blood. The receptors originated from a girl aged 10 to 17 with cystic fibrosis.

This clone has a single count. This sequence joins TRBV9 and TRBJ2-3, with unresolved D. V was shortened by 4 bases and J by 2 bases, with 14 bases between the two germline ends. Germline CDR1 and CDR2: SGDLS and YYNGEE. The CDR3 length is 15 residues. The CDR3 DNA reads TGTGCCAGCAGCACCGAAGGGCAGCTCACAGATACGCAGTATTTT. The encoded protein is CASSTEGQLTDTQYF.

The chain links TRBV6-1 to TRBJ2-2; D gene unclear. Trimming cost V 7 bases and J 5 bases, with 5 bases left between them. CDR3 length: 11 amino acids. Germline assignment: CDR1 MNHNS and CDR2 SASEGT. CDR3 DNA: TGTGCCAGCAAGGTGACCGGGGAGCTGTTTTTT. This translates into CASKVTGELFF.

This clone was counted once. Here the CDR3 DNA reads TGTGCCAGTAGGCCCATTTCTAGCGGGTCGGACACCGGGGAGCTGTTTTTT. Translating it yields CASRPISSGSDTGELFF. This sequence joins TRBV19 and TRBJ2-2; TRBD2 aligns across 8 bases. The V segment lost 6 bases and the J segment 3 bases; nucleotides outside the gene matches: 12. Germline CDR1 and CDR2: LNHDA and SQIVND (reference sequence). The CDR3 length is 17 residues. Supplemented by reference TRBV19 and TRBJ2-2, the full variable domain reads DGGITQSPKYLFRKEGQNVTLSCEQNLNHDAMYWYRQDPGQGLRLIYYSQIVNDFQKGDIAEGYSVSREKKESFPLTVTSAQKNPTAFYLCASRPISSGSDTGELFFGEGSRLTVL.

V is TRBV7-2 and J is TRBJ1-3; no definite D call. This CDR3 is built from 16 residues. Trimming removed 1 base at V and 1 base at J, with 11 bases between. Germline lookup yields CDR1 SGHTA and CDR2 FQGNSA. DNA of the CDR3: TGTGCCAGCAGCTTAGATGGCAGTCAATCTGGAAACACCATATATTTT. It encodes CASSLDGSQSGNTIYF.

The rearrangement joins TRBV18 to TRBJ2-7, with a weak D call TRBD2 (5 bases). The CDR3 is 13 residues long. Germline CDR1 and CDR2: KGHSH and LQKENI. V dropped 3 bases and J dropped 6 bases, with 12 bases sitting between them. CDR3 loop: CASSPSGSSEQYF. The CDR3 bases are TGTGCCAGCTCACCCAGCGGCTCGTCCGAGCAGTACTTC.

As regards this clone: An end of the junction differs from the germline gene, which may be a read error. This rearrangement joins TRBV6-5 to TRBJ2-7, with TRBD2 matching over 7 bases. The CDR3 loop spans 11 amino acids. The germline V gene encodes CDR1 MNHEY and CDR2 SVGAGI. This CDR3 is CASTERGDESF. CDR3 sequence (DNA): TGTGCCAGCACCGAACGGGGGGATGAGTCTTTC.

The rearrangement links TRBV7-2 to TRBJ2-1; 8 bases fit TRBD2. Germline V lookup: CDR1 SGHTA, CDR2 FQGNSA. V lost 3 bases, J lost 16 bases, and 14 bases stayed unmatched. The CDR3 is made up of 14 amino acids. The CDR3 region is CASSFFRQAGEIFF. DNA for the CDR3: TGTGCCAGCAGCTTTTTTAGGCAAGCGGGAGAGATTTTCTTC.

The chain uses TRBV7-2 and TRBJ1-1; D uncertain. Trimming took off 1 base at V and 10 bases at J, with 7 bases between the two ends. Germline V gene lookup returns CDR1 SGHTA and CDR2 FQGNSA. This CDR3 has 11 residues. This CDR3 is CASSLGPLAFF. As DNA, the CDR3 is TGTGCCAGCAGCTTAGGCCCATTAGCTTTCTTT.

The chain has TRBV27 and TRBJ2-7; the match to TRBD2 covers 12 bases. The length of the CDR3 is 15 residues. J was trimmed by 7 bases and V by 4 bases; bases with no gene match: 8. The V gene's germline CDR1 is MNHEY and CDR2 SMNVEV (reference sequence). DNA for the CDR3: TGTGCCAGCAGTTCCGGGACTAGCGGGTATAGGGAGCAGTACTTC. Protein: CASSSGTSGYREQYF.

The chain employs TRBV7-2 and TRBJ2-1, with 9 bases lining up with TRBD2. V trimming: 2 bases; J trimming: 2 bases; junction bases outside the gene matches: 7. This CDR3 is built from 17 residues. Per germline, CDR1 SGHTA and CDR2 FQGNSA. The CDR3 DNA follows: TGTGCCAGCAGCTTACGGCGGGAGGGTCGGACCTACAATGAGCAGTTCTTC. Translation gives CASSLRREGRTYNEQFF.

The chain combines TRBV4-1 with TRBJ1-1; TRBD1 matches at 7 bases. The J segment lost 10 bases and the V segment lost 0 bases, leaving 5 bases of the junction unmatched. Germline V gene sequence: CDR1 MGHRA, CDR2 YSYEKL. CDR3 length equals 13 residues. CDR3 loop: CASSQELGTVAFF. The DNA for the CDR3 is TGCGCCAGCAGCCAAGAATTGGGGACAGTAGCTTTCTTT.

The CDR3 bases are TGTGCCAGTAGTATAGCAGGGCTTCGGACTGAAGCTTTCTTT. Translated, it gives CASSIAGLRTEAFF. This rearrangement joins TRBV19 to TRBJ1-1; tentatively, D is TRBD1 (5 bases). Germline CDR1 LNHDA, CDR2 SQIVND (reference sequence). Trimming took 1 base from V and 5 from J, leaving 11 bases between them. This CDR3 spans 14 amino acids.

This chain uses TRBV19 with TRBJ1-1; D unclear. This CDR3 is built from 13 residues. V was clipped by 10 bases and J by 1 base, with 13 bases between them. The V gene's germline CDR1 is LNHDA and CDR2 SQIVND (reference sequence). The CDR3 reads CATRWQQNTEAFF. DNA for the CDR3: TGTGCCACCCGGTGGCAGCAGAACACTGAAGCTTTCTTT.

This sequence joins TRBV7-9 and TRBJ1-4; 9 bases map to TRBD1. Germline lookup yields CDR1 SEHNR and CDR2 FQNEAQ (reference sequence). The CDR3 extends over 15 amino acids. Trimming took 1 base from V and 5 from J; bases not matched to a gene: 2. DNA of the CDR3: TGTGCCAGCAGCTTAGGAGGACAGGGGAATGAAAAACTGTTTTTT. Protein product: CASSLGGQGNEKLFF.

This clone has just one count. V and J are TRBV11-2 and TRBJ2-7; a weak D match, TRBD1 (5 bases). This CDR3 comprises 14 residues. Between the trimmed V and J ends, which lost 0 bases and 4 bases, there was a span of 10 bases. Looked up from germline, CDR1 is SGHAT and CDR2 is FQNNGV. This CDR3 reads CASSLDRQGYEQYV. The CDR3 nucleotides read TGTGCCAGCAGCTTAGATAGGCAGGGTTACGAGCAGTACGTC.

The chain joins TRBV7-2 to TRBJ2-7; the D gene could be TRBD1 or TRBD2 (5 bases each). This CDR3 contains 13 residues. Germline V gene sequence: CDR1 SGHTA, CDR2 FQGNSA. V dropped 1 base and J dropped 4 bases, with 8 bases sitting between them. CDR3 protein: CASSLVRGYEQYV. The CDR3 DNA sequence: TGTGCCAGCAGCTTAGTGAGGGGATACGAGCAGTACGTC.

The rearrangement joins TRBV30 to TRBJ2-7; D unresolved. V was trimmed by 3 bases and J by 4 bases, leaving 7 bases between them. This CDR3 has 11 amino acids. In germline, CDR1 is GTSNPN, CDR2 SVGIG (reference sequence). CDR3 sequence: CAWSSYYEQYF. Here the CDR3 DNA reads TGTGCCTGGAGCTCTTATTACGAGCAGTACTTC.

The J gene is TRBJ1-1, the V gene TRBV6-5; 8 bases are shared with TRBD1. The V gene end was trimmed by 10 bases and the J gene end by 0 bases; junction bases not matched to a gene: 10. The CDR3 is 15 amino acids. Germline lookup yields CDR1 MNHEY and CDR2 SVGAGI. CDR3 protein: CATQSNRGMNTEAFF. CDR3 bases: TGTGCCACCCAATCGAACAGGGGGATGAACACTGAAGCTTTCTTT.

The V call is TRBV6-5, the J call TRBJ1-3, with 7 bases matching TRBD1. Germline V CDR1 and CDR2: MNHEY, SVGAGI. The CDR3 totals 15 residues. V was clipped by 2 bases and J by 0 bases; unmatched bases: 1. The chain's CDR3 is CASSYRQGSGNTIYF. As DNA, the CDR3 is TGTGCCAGCAGTTACCGACAGGGCTCTGGAAACACCATATATTTT.

The chain combines TRBV10-3 with TRBJ2-1; D ambiguous. V was clipped by 4 bases and J by 7 bases, with 8 bases between them. There are 12 residues in the CDR3. CDR1 is ENHRY and CDR2 is SYGVKD in the germline V gene. The CDR3 nucleotides are TGTGCCATCAGTGTCGGAGTTAATGAGCAGTTCTTC. Protein: CAISVGVNEQFF.

The chain joins TRBV5-1 to TRBJ2-1; D possibly corresponds to TRBD1 (5 bases). This CDR3 region has 14 residues. The ends were cut back, 0 bases at V and 9 bases at J, with 13 bases in the middle. The germline V gene encodes CDR1 SGHRS and CDR2 YFSETQ. Written as DNA, the CDR3 is TGCGCCAGCAGCTTGGGGCAGGGTGGCGGTGAGCAGTTCTTC. Translation gives CASSLGQGGGEQFF.

The chain couples TRBV2 to TRBJ1-1, with 7 bases aligning to TRBD1. Germline CDR1 SNHLY, CDR2 FYNNEI. This CDR3 region has 14 residues. V shed 7 bases and J 4 bases; nucleotides not matched to a gene: 9. The CDR3 loop is CASIWAGGTTEAFF. The CDR3 nucleotides read TGTGCCAGCATATGGGCAGGGGGGACCACTGAAGCTTTCTTT.

The J gene is TRBJ1-1, the V gene TRBV18; D is possibly TRBD1 (5 bases). CDR1 KGHSH and CDR2 LQKENI come from the germline V gene. The germline V and J ends were trimmed by 4 bases and 1 base, with 13 bases remaining between them. The CDR3 contains 15 residues. The CDR3 sequence: CASSQSAGTNTEAFF. CDR3 DNA: TGTGCCAGCTCACAGTCGGCAGGGACGAACACTGAAGCTTTCTTT.

This chain joins TRBV20-1 and TRBJ1-2; no clear D gene. From germline, CDR1 is DFQATT and CDR2 SNEGSKA (reference sequence). The V and J ends lost 3 bases and 4 bases respectively, with 6 bases between them. The CDR3 runs 11 residues. CDR3 nucleotides: TGCAGTGCTAGGCCGACCTATGGCTACACCTTC. Translated, it gives CSARPTYGYTF.

The chain employs TRBV29-1 and TRBJ1-1; D may be TRBD1 (5 bases). With 6 bases removed from V and 5 bases from J, the gap between germline ends came to 7 bases. The CDR3 contains 10 residues. Per the germline V gene, CDR1 is SQVTM and CDR2 is ANQGSEA. In nucleotides, the CDR3 is TGCAGCGTCAGGGTTACTGAAGCTTTCTTT. Translating it yields CSVRVTEAFF. Based on the CDR3 plus reference TRBV29-1 and TRBJ1-1, the full variable domain is SAVISQKPSRDICQRGTSLTIQCQVDSQVTMMFWYRQQPGQSLTLIATANQGSEATYESGFVIDKFPISRPNLTFSTLTVSNMSPEDSSIYLCSVRVTEAFFGQGTRLTVV.

The chain is built from TRBV28 and TRBJ2-3, with a weak D call TRBD1 (6 bases). Between the trimmed V and J ends, which lost 4 bases and 4 bases, there was a span of 21 bases. The CDR3 covers 17 residues. Germline CDR1 reads MDHEN; CDR2 reads SYDVKM. As DNA, the CDR3 is TGTGCCAGCAGTTCAAACTCCAGGGGAAGGATTTCAGATACGCAGTATTTT. Protein product: CASSSNSRGRISDTQYF. Filled out from reference TRBV28 and TRBJ2-3, the complete variable domain reads DVKVTQSSRYLVKRTGEKVFLECVQDMDHENMFWYRQDPGLGLRLIYFSYDVKMKEKGDIPEGYSVSREKKERFSLILESASTNQTSMYLCASSSNSRGRISDTQYFGPGTRLTVL.

This clone was recorded only once. The chain combines TRBV30 with TRBJ2-1; no reliable D call. The length of the CDR3 is 14 residues. V lost 0 bases and J lost 6, with 12 bases in between. The germline V gene has CDR1 GTSNPN and CDR2 SVGIG (reference sequence). The CDR3 bases are TGTGCCTGGAGTGTACTGGGCGGTTTCAATGAGCAGTTCTTC. As protein: CAWSVLGGFNEQFF.

The chain carries TRBV5-1 and TRBJ2-7, with 9 bases aligning to TRBD1. V was clipped by 3 bases and J by 2 bases; unmatched bases: 6. Germline V gives CDR1 SGHRS, CDR2 YFSETQ. CDR3 length: 15 residues. CDR3 sequence reads: CASSSGQGSTYEQYF. The CDR3 coding sequence is TGCGCCAGCAGCTCGGGACAGGGCTCTACCTACGAGCAGTACTTC.

This chain connects TRBV7-2 to TRBJ2-5, with 7 bases aligning to TRBD1. The CDR3 is 14 amino acids. The V gene end was trimmed by 7 bases and the J gene end by 1 base; junction bases not matched to a gene: 6. The germline V gene has CDR1 SGHTA and CDR2 FQGNSA. The CDR3 loop reads CASTPDRVQETQYF. The CDR3 DNA sequence: TGTGCCAGCACCCCCGACAGGGTCCAAGAGACCCAGTACTTC.